Listed below are T cell receptor beta chains from one sample, sequenced in a study of response to subunit inactivated influenza vaccine. TCRdb fed the RT-PCR reads into MiXCR, producing one record per CDR3 protein. The data hold 650,000 to 800,000 distinct CDR3 sequences, with about 14% observed a single time. Sequenced here: PBMCs from blood, sampled 14 to 15 days before vaccination. These receptor sequences come from a man between 50 and 59 years old who received an inactivated influenza vaccine. CDR3s include the opening cysteine and the closing phenylalanine or tryptophan. The D gene is left open where the match is weak. Only part of the rows carry a size: once, few, many, or a class if the clone is expanded.

j_call v_call clone_size d_call cdr3_aa cdr3_nt
TRBJ1-4 TRBV28 few TRBD1 CASSFGQGTPTPEKLFF TGTGCCAGCAGTTTTGGACAGGGGACACCGACTCCTGAAAAACTGTTTTTT
TRBJ2-3 TRBV7-2 few TRBD2 CASSSTGTSGGYHTDTQYF TGTGCCAGCAGCTCAACCGGGACTAGCGGGGGGTACCACACAGATACGCAGTATTTT
TRBJ2-4 TRBV7-9 - - CASSPSTSMNF TGTGCCAGCAGCCCCTCAACTAGCATGAACTTC
TRBJ2-3 TRBV20-1 - - CSARQPASTDTQYF TGCAGTGCTAGGCAACCGGCTAGCACAGATACGCAGTATTTT
TRBJ2-2 TRBV10-3 - - CAISDLTGELFF TGTGCCATCAGTGACCTCACCGGGGAGCTGTTTTTT
TRBJ2-3 TRBV12-3/TRBV12-4 few TRBD2 CASRYSGGASDTQYF TGTGCCAGCAGATACAGCGGGGGGGCCTCAGATACGCAGTATTTT
TRBJ1-6 TRBV2 few - CASNGVPNSPLHF TGTGCCAGCAACGGGGTCCCGAATTCACCCCTCCACTTT
TRBJ1-1 TRBV6-2/TRBV6-3 - - CASTTRRDGEAFF TGTGCCAGCACCACAAGACGGGACGGTGAAGCTTTCTTT
TRBJ1-2 TRBV28 few - CASRIPGFEAGYTF TGTGCCAGCAGGATACCAGGGTTCGAAGCGGGCTACACCTTC
TRBJ2-1 TRBV5-1 many - CASSPDGGSNEQFF TGCGCCAGCAGCCCTGACGGGGGCTCCAATGAGCAGTTCTTC
TRBJ2-1 TRBV6-2/TRBV6-3 few TRBD2 CASSYSAGSRSGGSGREQFF TGTGCCAGCAGTTATTCAGCCGGTTCTCGAAGCGGGGGGAGCGGTCGTGAGCAGTTCTTC
TRBJ2-5 TRBV12-3/TRBV12-4 - TRBD2 CASSRTSGQEGETQYF TGTGCCAGCAGCCGGACTAGCGGACAAGAGGGGGAGACCCAGTACTTC
TRBJ2-5 TRBV14 - TRBD2 CASSPSGGTSVETQYF TGTGCCAGCAGTCCCTCCGGGGGTACTAGCGTGGAGACCCAGTACTTC
TRBJ2-2 TRBV15 - TRBD2 CATSELAGGPNTGELFF TGTGCCACCAGCGAGCTAGCGGGGGGTCCGAACACCGGGGAGCTGTTTTTT
TRBJ2-2 TRBV12-3/TRBV12-4 few - CASKKIDTGELFF TGTGCCAGCAAGAAGATCGACACCGGGGAGCTGTTTTTT
TRBJ2-1 TRBV10-2 - TRBD2 CASWGLAGGYNEQFF TGCGCCAGCTGGGGGCTAGCGGGGGGGTACAATGAGCAGTTCTTC
TRBJ1-2 TRBV4-3 - - CASSQDRDGRWGGYTF TGCGCCAGCAGCCAAGACCGCGACGGAAGATGGGGTGGCTACACCTTC
TRBJ1-2 TRBV15 - - CATSRDLETKTGYTF TGTGCCACCAGCAGAGATCTGGAGACTAAAACTGGCTACACCTTC
TRBJ2-5 TRBV5-5 few TRBD1 CASRYTGGWEETQYF TGTGCCAGCAGATACACAGGGGGCTGGGAAGAGACCCAGTACTTC
TRBJ1-3 TRBV7-9 few TRBD1 CASSTWDSGNTIYF TGTGCCAGCAGCACCTGGGACAGTGGAAACACCATATATTTT
TRBJ2-7 TRBV28 many TRBD2 CASSYTSGGAEQYF TGTGCCAGCAGTTACACTAGCGGGGGGGCGGAGCAGTACTTC
TRBJ1-4 TRBV7-2 - TRBD1 CASSLGTGGNIEKLFF TGTGCCAGCAGCTTAGGGACAGGGGGCAATATTGAAAAACTGTTTTTT
TRBJ2-2 TRBV5-6 - - CASSRRDSGELFF TGTGCCAGCAGCCGCAGGGACTCCGGGGAGCTGTTTTTT
TRBJ1-5 TRBV20-1 few - CSASRDGGLNQPQHF TGCAGTGCTAGTAGGGACGGAGGGCTTAATCAGCCCCAGCATTTT